Included here is one TCR beta chain sequence, with context. The data originate from a study of blood T cell repertoires in COVID-19. Overall study context: Acute and convalescent COVID-19 samples came from the United States, Italy and Spain. The cDNA or gDNA used as material had been derived from T cells, B-cell-depleted T cells, or PBMCs.

Sequencing used immunoSEQ multiplex PCR; TCRdb keeps in-frame clones, though not all of them. The table records some 220,000 clones, around 80% of them present only once. This CDR3 is 13 amino acids long. Germline V gene data show CDR1 as SGHTS and CDR2 as YDEGEE. With 2 bases removed from V and 5 bases from J, the gap between germline ends came to 9 bases. V usage is TRBV5-8 and J usage is TRBJ2-3; D is perhaps TRBD1 (5 bases). The clonotype originates from a human donor in a cohort sampled during active COVID-19. Sequencing was done on a sample of peripheral blood. The CDR3 here is CASSFYRRDTQYF. The DNA of the CDR3 is TGTGCCAGCAGCTTCTACAGGAGAGATACGCAGTATTTT. Together with reference TRBV5-8 and TRBJ2-3, the CDR3 gives the full variable domain: EAGVTQSPTHLIKTRGQQATLRCSPISGHTSVYWYQQALGLGLQFLLWYDEGEERNRGNFPPRFSGRQFPNYSSELNVNALELEDSALYLCASSFYRRDTQYFGPGTRLTVL.